The 8 T cell receptor beta chains below come from one sample, sequenced in a study of regulatory T cells in long-lasting Graves disease. Assembly of TCR beta libraries relied on iRepertoire HTBI primers together with Arm-PCR of CDR3 regions. Using its own MiXCR run on the multiplex PCR reads, TCRdb lists one record per CDR3 protein. The sample holds roughly 470,000 distinct CDR3 sequences; less than 25% are singletons and the top ten take 7.8%. The sample's time point: persistent/refractory GD, antithyroid drugs over 5 years with positive TRAb. Preparation of the TCR library used RNA extracted from PBMCs. This sample comprised peripheral blood mononuclear cells (PBMCs), obtained when the disease was refractory, from a patient treated with antithyroid drugs. Source of these receptors: a female donor with Graves disease.

This clonotype was counted at least ten times. CDR3 sequence (DNA): TGTGCCAGCAGTCAGACTGGCCTCTCCTACGAGCAGTACTTC. Translation: CASSQTGLSYEQYF. The rearrangement uses TRBV6-1 and TRBJ2-7, with no clear D. Germline CDR1 reads MNHNS; CDR2 reads SASEGT. Between the trimmed V and J ends, which lost 5 bases and 0 bases, there was a span of 11 bases. This CDR3 is built from 14 residues.

This clonotype was recorded many times. The chain employs TRBV11-2 and TRBJ2-2, with TRBD1 matching over 12 bases. The junction had 3 bases not matched to a gene; V was cut back by 5 bases and J by 2 bases. The CDR3 contains 16 residues. CDR1 is SGHAT, CDR2 FQNNGV, per germline. CDR3 amino acids: CASSPGTGGNTGELFF. The DNA of the CDR3 is TGTGCCAGCAGCCCTGGGACAGGGGGCAACACCGGGGAGCTGTTTTTT. Looking up the rest from reference TRBV11-2 and TRBJ2-2 gives the full variable domain: EAGVAQSPRYKIIEKRQSVAFWCNPISGHATLYWYQQILGQGPKLLIQFQNNGVVDDSQLPKDRFSAERLKGVDSTLKIQPAKLEDSAVYLCASSPGTGGNTGELFFGEGSRLTVL.

V gene TRBV28 combines with J gene TRBJ1-1; weak D call: TRBD1 (6 bases). CDR1 is MDHEN, CDR2 SYDVKM, per germline. The ends were cut back, 6 bases at V and 4 bases at J, with 12 bases in the middle. This CDR3 comprises 13 residues. DNA for the CDR3: TGTGCCAGCAGGATACAGGGTGTCACTGAAGCTTTCTTT. This translates into CASRIQGVTEAFF.

The J gene is TRBJ1-6, the V gene TRBV28, with D tentatively TRBD1 (5 bases). Germline loops: CDR1 MDHEN, CDR2 SYDVKM. Trimming took 6 bases from V and 7 from J, leaving 16 bases between them. The CDR3 totals 15 residues. For the CDR3, the DNA is TGTGCCAGCAGCACTCCATGGGAGGGGAATTCACCCCTCCACTTT. Translation gives CASSTPWEGNSPLHF. Complete variable domain (other parts from reference TRBV28 and TRBJ1-6): DVKVTQSSRYLVKRTGEKVFLECVQDMDHENMFWYRQDPGLGLRLIYFSYDVKMKEKGDIPEGYSVSREKKERFSLILESASTNQTSMYLCASSTPWEGNSPLHFGNGTRLTVT.

The V gene is TRBV3-1, the J gene TRBJ2-7; TRBD1 agrees at 7 bases. The CDR3 is 16 amino acids. With V trimmed by 4 bases and J by 6 bases, 15 bases remained unmatched. CDR1 is LGHDT, CDR2 YNNKEL, per germline (reference sequence). CDR3 nucleotide sequence: TGTGCCAGCAGCCCCAATCGAGGACAGGCCTTCCTCGAGCAGTACTTC. It translates to CASSPNRGQAFLEQYF.

This clonotype has more than one count but fewer than ten. The V gene is TRBV6-1, the J gene TRBJ2-5, with 11 bases aligning to TRBD1. Germline CDR1 is MNHNS and CDR2 is SASEGT. V dropped 6 bases and J dropped 7; count of bases not matched to a gene: 10. The CDR3 totals 15 residues. CDR3 DNA sequence: TGTGCCAGCAGGCTGGGGACAGGGGGACCATCGACCCAGTACTTC. Translation gives CASRLGTGGPSTQYF.

This clonotype has a handful of counts. A much larger clone differs from this one at a single base, so this may be a read error. The chain joins TRBV9 to TRBJ2-7, with D perhaps TRBD1 or TRBD2 (6 bases each). CDR3 size: 15 residues. The germline CDR1 and CDR2 sequences are SGDLS and YYNGEE. V shed 0 bases and J shed 0 bases, with 10 bases lying between them. This CDR3 is CASSVEGDSSYEQYF. The CDR3 region has the DNA TGTGCCAGCAGCGTAGAGGGGGACTCCTCCTACGAGCAGTACTTC.

This clonotype was detected once. The CDR3 region is CAWRRQGNSYGYTF. The CDR3 region has the DNA TGTGCCTGGAGACGACAGGGGAACAGCTATGGCTACACCTTC. The V call is TRBV30, the J call TRBJ1-2; 8 nucleotides agree with TRBD1. Germline V gene sequence: CDR1 GTSNPN, CDR2 SVGIG (reference sequence). This CDR3 is 14 amino acids long. After removal of 3 bases from V and 4 bases from J, the junction contained 7 bases not matched to a gene.